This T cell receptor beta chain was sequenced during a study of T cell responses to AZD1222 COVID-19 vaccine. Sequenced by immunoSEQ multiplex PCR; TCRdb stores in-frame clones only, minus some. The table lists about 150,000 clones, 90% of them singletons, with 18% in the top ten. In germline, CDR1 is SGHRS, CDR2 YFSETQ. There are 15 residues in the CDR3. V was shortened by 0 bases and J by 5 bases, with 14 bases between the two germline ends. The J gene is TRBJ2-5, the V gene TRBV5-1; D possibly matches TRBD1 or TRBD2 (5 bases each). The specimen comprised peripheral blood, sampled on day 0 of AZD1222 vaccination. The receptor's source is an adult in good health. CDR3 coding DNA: TGCGCCAGCAGCTTGGCCGTCTGGGGGTCCGAGACCCAGTACTTC. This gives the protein CASSLAVWGSETQYF. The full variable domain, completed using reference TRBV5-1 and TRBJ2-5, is KAGVTQTPRYLIKTRGQQVTLSCSPISGHRSVSWYQQTPGQGLQFLFEYFSETQRNKGNFPGRFSGRQFSNSRSEMNVSTLELGDSALYLCASSLAVWGSETQYFGPGTRLLVL.